The present T cell receptor beta chain was sequenced within a study of cytomegalovirus exposure and HLA in healthy donors. The PCR employed 60 Vbeta primers together with 13 Jbeta primers. Data came from immunoSEQ multiplex PCR; TCRdb stores just in-frame clones and leaves some out. The table has some 120,000 clones, 15% seen once. This CDR3 contains 13 residues. Trimming took 3 bases from V and 2 from J, leaving 9 bases between them. Per germline, CDR1 SGHDT and CDR2 YYEEEE. This receptor was identified in a woman under 30 in good health and CMV-seronegative. The chain combines TRBV5-6 with TRBJ2-7, with D possibly being TRBD2 (5 bases). The sample taken for sequencing was PBMCs. Here the CDR3 reads CASSSGSTYEQYF. In DNA, the CDR3 is TGTGCCAGCAGCTCGGGATCTACCTACGAGCAGTACTTC.